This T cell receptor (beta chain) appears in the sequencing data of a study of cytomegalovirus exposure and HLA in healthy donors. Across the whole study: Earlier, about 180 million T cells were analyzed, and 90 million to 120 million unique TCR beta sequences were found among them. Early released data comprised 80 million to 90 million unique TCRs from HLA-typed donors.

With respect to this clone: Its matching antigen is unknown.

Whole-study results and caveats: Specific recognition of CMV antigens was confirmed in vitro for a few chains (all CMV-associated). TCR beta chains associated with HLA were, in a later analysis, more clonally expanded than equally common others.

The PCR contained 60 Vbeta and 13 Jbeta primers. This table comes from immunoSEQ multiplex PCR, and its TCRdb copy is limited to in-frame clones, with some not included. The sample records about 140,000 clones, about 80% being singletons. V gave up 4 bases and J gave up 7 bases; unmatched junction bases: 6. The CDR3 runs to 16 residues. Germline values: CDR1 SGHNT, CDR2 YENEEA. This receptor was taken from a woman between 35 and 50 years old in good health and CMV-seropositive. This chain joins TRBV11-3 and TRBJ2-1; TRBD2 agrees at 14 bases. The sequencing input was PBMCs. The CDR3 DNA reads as TGTGCCAGCAGCTCGGGACTAGCGGGAGCAAGGAATGAGCAGTTCTTC. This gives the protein CASSSGLAGARNEQFF. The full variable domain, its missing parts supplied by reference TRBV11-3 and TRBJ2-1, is EAGVVQSPRYKIIEKKQPVAFWCNPISGHNTLYWYLQNLGQGPELLIRYENEEAVDDSQLPKDRFSAERLKGVDSTLKIQPAELGDSAVYLCASSSGLAGARNEQFFGPGTRLTVL.